This T cell receptor beta chain was recovered during a study of cytomegalovirus exposure and HLA in healthy donors. The wider study: There were some 120 million unique TCR beta sequences, drawn from approximately 190 million T cells, in an earlier analysis. Study-wide results and limits: Among TCR sequences, most were rare, though some public TCRs appeared in many donors. Fewer N-insertions than the roughly 670-donor mean were reportedly shown by an Asian-associated ancestry cluster in a later analysis.

For this clone: Antigen: not known.

CDR1 and CDR2 (germline): SNHLY, FYNNEI. V was shortened by 4 bases and J by 4 bases, with 8 bases between the two germline ends. CDR3 length equals 13 residues. Amplification used 60 Vbeta primers and 13 Jbeta primers. Sequencing used immunoSEQ multiplex PCR; TCRdb keeps in-frame clones, though not all of them. The sample lists around 120,000 clones, about four fifths occurring once. The chain links TRBV2 to TRBJ2-1; weak D call: TRBD1 (5 bases). The TCR originated in a woman between 40 and 50 years old in good health and CMV-seronegative. The sample comprised PBMCs. CDR3 in amino acids: CASSAQGYNEQFF. The CDR3 nucleotides are TGTGCCAGCAGTGCCCAGGGTTACAATGAGCAGTTCTTC.